One sample yielded the 24 T cell receptor beta chains listed below, sequenced in a study of identical twins. MiXCR, applied by TCRdb to the 5' RACE reads, yields one record per CDR3 protein. The profile shows approximately 470,000 distinct CDR3 sequences, 12% to 15% of them singletons. These data were also filed under a second study, of yellow fever vaccine responses in identical twins.

Sequencing was carried out using CD4+ T cells sorted from blood. The receptors derive from a woman aged 18-30 years in good health.

The rearrangement joins TRBV7-2 to TRBJ2-7; D call uncertain. The CDR3 sequence is 12 residues long. Germline assignment: CDR1 SGHTA and CDR2 FQGNSA. The V end was cut by 1 base, the J end by 6 bases, with 7 bases between. The CDR3 is CASSLVVGEQYF. CDR3 coding DNA: TGTGCCAGCAGCTTAGTGGTAGGCGAGCAGTACTTC.

V and J are TRBV3-1 and TRBJ2-3; 9 nucleotides align to TRBD2. V trimming: 2 bases; J trimming: 3 bases; junction bases outside the gene matches: 12. CDR3 length equals 18 residues. Germline values: CDR1 LGHDT, CDR2 YNNKEL (reference sequence). CDR3: CASSQNSFSGSGTDTQYF. The CDR3 DNA reads as TGTGCCAGCAGCCAAAATTCGTTTAGCGGGAGTGGTACAGATACGCAGTATTTT.

This rearrangement joins TRBV20-1 to TRBJ2-7; perhaps TRBD2 as D (6 bases). The CDR3 extends over 16 amino acids. CDR1 and CDR2 (germline): DFQATT, SNEGSKA (reference sequence). V lost 6 bases, J lost 8 bases, and 29 bases lay in between. The CDR3 region is CSAVNRSRAGGTKQYF. In DNA, the CDR3 is TGCAGTGCCGTAAACCGCTCCAGGGCCGGGGGTACTAAGCAGTACTTC.

This clonotype was seen more than once but under ten times. This chain links TRBV29-1 with TRBJ2-2, with D unresolved. The CDR3 totals 14 residues. V was shortened by 5 bases and J by 4 bases, with 14 bases between the two germline ends. Germline CDR1 reads SQVTM; CDR2 reads ANQGSEA. For the CDR3, the DNA is TGCAGCGTTTCTCCAAGGCCGAGCACCGGGGAGCTGTTTTTT. Translation gives CSVSPRPSTGELFF.

The V gene is TRBV18, the J gene TRBJ2-7; 9 bases agree with TRBD1. V shed 6 bases, J shed 2 bases, and the junction held 8 bases outside the gene matches. Germline V lookup: CDR1 KGHSH, CDR2 LQKENI. This CDR3 has 15 amino acids. As DNA, the CDR3 is TGTGCCAGCTCGCAGTCGACAGGGGGGCCCTACGAGCAGTACTTC. This encodes CASSQSTGGPYEQYF.

This clonotype was seen many times. The chain is built from TRBV28 and TRBJ1-1; weak D call: TRBD1 (5 bases). The CDR3 has 14 residues. Trimming removed 1 base at V and 2 bases at J, with 8 bases between. Germline CDR1 is MDHEN and CDR2 is SYDVKM. CDR3 nucleotide sequence: TGTGCCAGCAGTTTATTGGGGCCCAACACTGAAGCTTTCTTT. It encodes CASSLLGPNTEAFF.

This clonotype was detected ten times or more. J is TRBJ2-1 and V is TRBV12-3 or TRBV12-4, with TRBD2 matching over 12 bases. CDR3 length equals 17 residues. J lost 2 bases, V lost 5 bases, and 7 bases had no gene match. CDR3 nucleotides: TGTGCCAGCAGTCCCGGGACTAGCGGGCCGCCCTACAATGAGCAGTTCTTC. Protein sequence: CASSPGTSGPPYNEQFF.

In this sample, this clonotype turned up many times. The V call is TRBV20-1, the J call TRBJ2-3; D not resolved. Germline loops: CDR1 DFQATT, CDR2 SNEGSKA (reference sequence). V lost 0 bases and J lost 2, with 12 bases in between. The CDR3 runs to 15 residues. The CDR3 reads CSARDVGSSTDTQYF. DNA of the CDR3: TGCAGTGCTAGAGATGTAGGGTCTTCCACAGATACGCAGTATTTT.

J is TRBJ2-5 and V is TRBV24-1, with 8 nucleotides matching TRBD1. Per the germline V gene, CDR1 is KGHDR and CDR2 is SFDVKD. J lost 7 bases, V lost 3 bases, and 9 bases had no gene match. This CDR3 contains 15 residues. CDR3 sequence (DNA): TGTGCCACCAGTGATCCGGACAGGGATGTTGGGACCCAGTACTTC. The encoded protein is CATSDPDRDVGTQYF.

This chain links TRBV6-1 with TRBJ2-3; a weak D match, TRBD2 (5 bases). The germline gives CDR1 MNHNS, CDR2 SASEGT. The CDR3 has 15 residues. The ends were cut back, 5 bases at V and 6 bases at J, with 18 bases in the middle. The CDR3 DNA sequence: TGTGCCAGCAGTCCTGGACTGCCCAAGCTGGATACGCAGTATTTT. It encodes CASSPGLPKLDTQYF.

The rearrangement uses TRBV7-2 and TRBJ1-5, with 9 positions matching TRBD1. J lost 3 bases, V lost 3 bases, and 3 bases had no gene match. The CDR3 consists of 15 residues. The germline gives CDR1 SGHTA, CDR2 FQGNSA. Here the CDR3 reads CASSFGTGNNQPQHF. The CDR3 nucleotides are TGTGCCAGCAGCTTCGGGACAGGGAACAATCAGCCCCAGCATTTT.

The gene calls are TRBV7-2 and TRBJ1-1; the D is unclear. The CDR3 spans 13 residues. With 2 bases removed from V and 5 bases from J, the gap between germline ends came to 9 bases. Germline CDR1 SGHTA, CDR2 FQGNSA. Here the CDR3 reads CASSLTLTTEAFF. CDR3 sequence (DNA): TGTGCCAGCAGCTTAACTCTGACAACTGAAGCTTTCTTT. Filled out from reference TRBV7-2 and TRBJ1-1, the complete variable domain reads GAGVSQSPSNKVTEKGKDVELRCDPISGHTALYWYRQSLGQGLEFLIYFQGNSAPDKSGLPSDRFSAERTGGSVSTLTIQRTQQEDSAVYLCASSLTLTTEAFFGQGTRLTVV.

The genes are TRBV10-3 and TRBJ2-2; TRBD1 or TRBD2 may be the D gene (6 bases each). The germline V gene has CDR1 ENHRY and CDR2 SYGVKD. The ends were cut back, 4 bases at V and 0 bases at J, with 9 bases in the middle. The CDR3 spans 15 residues. Here the CDR3 reads CAISVGGSNTGELFF. The CDR3 coding sequence is TGTGCCATCAGTGTAGGGGGGTCGAACACCGGGGAGCTGTTTTTT.

This clonotype has more than one count but fewer than ten. The rearrangement joins TRBV27 to TRBJ2-2; D assignment may be TRBD1 or TRBD2 (5 bases each). Germline V gene sequence: CDR1 MNHEY, CDR2 SMNVEV (reference sequence). The CDR3 has 16 amino acids. V lost 4 bases, J lost 0 bases, and 12 bases lay in between. The CDR3 DNA sequence: TGTGCCAGCAGTTCCGCGAGGGGTGCGAACACCGGGGAGCTGTTTTTT. Protein product: CASSSARGANTGELFF.

The chain employs TRBV10-3 and TRBJ2-7; TRBD2 agrees at 11 bases. V dropped 4 bases and J dropped 4; count of bases not matched to a gene: 6. CDR3 length equals 15 residues. Germline CDR1 and CDR2: ENHRY and SYGVKD. The CDR3 nucleotides read TGTGCCATCAGTGCAATACTAGCGGGAGAGTACGAGCAGTACTTC. Encoded protein: CAISAILAGEYEQYF.

The gene calls are TRBV5-1 and TRBJ2-7; D is uncertain. Trimming took 3 bases from V and 2 from J, leaving 15 bases between them. This CDR3 has 15 amino acids. Germline CDR1 and CDR2: SGHRS and YFSETQ. Here the CDR3 DNA reads TGCGCCAGCAGCTCGTACCCGGGCGGAACCTACGAGCAGTACTTC. Translating gives CASSSYPGGTYEQYF.

The chain has TRBV7-2 and TRBJ2-1; the D gene is possibly TRBD2 (5 bases). CDR1 SGHTA and CDR2 FQGNSA come from the germline V gene. The CDR3 consists of 15 residues. V was pared by 4 bases and J by 4 bases, with 14 bases between. CDR3 residues: CASSSTARVYNEQFF. The DNA of the CDR3 is TGTGCCAGCAGCTCGACCGCGCGGGTATACAATGAGCAGTTCTTC.

The chain uses TRBV7-9 and TRBJ2-1; 9 bases fit TRBD2. The CDR3 loop spans 16 amino acids. Losses at the gene ends were 6 bases for V and 9 bases for J; bases not matched to a gene: 15. The V gene's germline CDR1 is SEHNR and CDR2 FQNEAQ (reference sequence). The CDR3 coding sequence is TGTGCCAGCAGTCCCGAGGCTAGCGGGGCCCCCGTTGAGCAGTTCTTC. Protein sequence: CASSPEASGAPVEQFF.

The chain has TRBV15 and TRBJ2-7, with 8 positions matching TRBD2. The CDR3 runs 15 residues. Germline V lookup: CDR1 LNHNV, CDR2 YYDKDF (reference sequence). Losses at the gene ends were 1 base for V and 6 bases for J; bases not matched to a gene: 8. The CDR3 coding sequence is TGTGCCACCAGCAGAGCCGTAGCGGGAATTGGCGAGCAGTACTTC. This translates into CATSRAVAGIGEQYF.

This chain joins TRBV28 and TRBJ2-5, with TRBD1 as a possible D gene (5 bases). The length of the CDR3 is 15 residues. Trimming pared 7 bases from V and 5 bases from J, leaving 20 bases between. Germline-derived CDR1 and CDR2 are MDHEN and SYDVKM. The CDR3 reads CASTSSTGPGETQYF. Written as DNA, the CDR3 is TGTGCCAGCACCTCCTCTACCGGGCCAGGGGAGACCCAGTACTTC. The variable domain in full, with the rest retrieved from reference TRBV28 and TRBJ2-5, is DVKVTQSSRYLVKRTGEKVFLECVQDMDHENMFWYRQDPGLGLRLIYFSYDVKMKEKGDIPEGYSVSREKKERFSLILESASTNQTSMYLCASTSSTGPGETQYFGPGTRLLVL.

This clonotype has a handful of counts. The chain carries TRBV5-6 and TRBJ2-3; D possibly corresponds to TRBD2 (5 bases). Trimming stripped 4 bases from V and 7 bases from J, with 13 bases between. The CDR3 consists of 13 residues. Germline CDR1 and CDR2: SGHDT and YYEEEE. The chain's CDR3 is CASSPRTSHTQYF. In DNA form, the CDR3 reads TGTGCCAGCAGCCCCAGGACTTCCCATACGCAGTATTTT.

This clonotype was seen many times. The chain carries TRBV5-1 and TRBJ2-1, with 13 positions matching TRBD2. Trimming took 4 bases from V and 7 from J; bases not matched to a gene: 14. The germline V gene has CDR1 SGHRS and CDR2 YFSETQ. The CDR3 loop spans 18 amino acids. The CDR3 spells CASSPGLAGAGNKNEQFF. As DNA, the CDR3 is TGCGCCAGCAGCCCTGGACTAGCGGGAGCGGGGAACAAGAATGAGCAGTTCTTC. The full variable domain, in which reference TRBV5-1 and TRBJ2-1 provide the parts outside the CDR3, is KAGVTQTPRYLIKTRGQQVTLSCSPISGHRSVSWYQQTPGQGLQFLFEYFSETQRNKGNFPGRFSGRQFSNSRSEMNVSTLELGDSALYLCASSPGLAGAGNKNEQFFGPGTRLTVL.

This clonotype was seen only a few times. This sequence joins TRBV29-1 and TRBJ1-1, with no clear D. Germline V CDR1 and CDR2: SQVTM, ANQGSEA. V was shortened by 4 bases and J by 1 base, with 10 bases between the two germline ends. There are 13 residues in the CDR3. The CDR3 sequence is CSVASTQNTEAFF. The CDR3, as DNA: TGCAGCGTTGCCTCCACACAGAACACTGAAGCTTTCTTT.

The chain combines TRBV9 with TRBJ1-2, with 7 bases that match TRBD1. V dropped 4 bases and J dropped 6; count of bases not matched to a gene: 12. The CDR3 consists of 15 residues. Germline V lookup: CDR1 SGDLS, CDR2 YYNGEE. CDR3 sequence: CASSRATGQADGYTF. In nucleotides, the CDR3 is TGTGCCAGCAGCCGCGCGACTGGACAGGCGGATGGCTACACCTTC.